Shown below are 8 T cell receptor beta chains from a single sample sequenced in a study of CD8+ T cells in alopecia areata. Sequencing relied on a cDNA template that was reverse transcribed from extracted RNA. This table comes from immunoSEQ multiplex PCR, and its TCRdb copy is limited to in-frame clones, with some not included. The sample records roughly 250,000 clones, roughly two thirds being singletons. Material: CD4+ T cells sorted from blood, obtained at week 0. Every receptor here comes from a human donor with alopecia areata.

The chain joins TRBV5-1 to TRBJ2-5; maybe TRBD1 (5 bases). CDR3 size: 14 residues. V dropped 4 bases and J dropped 9 bases, with 19 bases sitting between them. Germline CDR1 and CDR2: SGHRS and YFSETQ. Here the CDR3 DNA reads TGCGCCAGCAGCCTCGACAGCTCTAAAGAATCCCAGTACTTC. It codes for CASSLDSSKESQYF.

V and J are TRBV30 and TRBJ1-2; D is unclear. The CDR3 sequence is 12 residues long. V lost 3 bases and J lost 7, with 12 bases in between. Germline V gene lookup returns CDR1 GTSNPN and CDR2 SVGIG (reference sequence). Here the CDR3 DNA reads TGTGCCTGGAGGCCCGGAGGCGGTGGCTACACCTTC. Its protein is CAWRPGGGGYTF.

The rearrangement links TRBV5-4 to TRBJ1-2, with a possible D match to TRBD1 (6 bases). Germline V lookup: CDR1 SGHNT, CDR2 YYREEE (reference sequence). The CDR3 is 12 residues long. V lost 9 bases and J lost 3, with 12 bases in between. CDR3: CAISPGDYGYTF. The CDR3, as DNA: TGTGCCATCTCACCAGGGGACTATGGCTACACCTTC.

This clone was seen only a few times. The CDR3 sequence: CAWSRGQGGTEAFF. The CDR3 DNA reads TGTGCCTGGAGTAGAGGACAGGGAGGGACTGAAGCTTTCTTT. The chain joins TRBV30 to TRBJ1-1; TRBD1 matches at 8 bases. After removal of 2 bases from V and 5 bases from J, the junction contained 7 bases not matched to a gene. The CDR3 sequence is 14 residues long. The V gene's germline CDR1 is GTSNPN and CDR2 SVGIG (reference sequence).

The rearrangement joins TRBV29-1 to TRBJ2-1, with a weak D call TRBD1 (6 bases). CDR1 is SQVTM and CDR2 is ANQGSEA in the germline V gene. V was clipped by 4 bases and J by 14 bases, with 12 bases between them. The length of the CDR3 is 10 residues. The CDR3 nucleotides are TGCAGCGTTGGATCGGACAGAAAGTTCTTC. Its translation: CSVGSDRKFF.

The CDR3 loop reads CASSPVGRTMWSYEQYF. The CDR3, as DNA: TGTGCCAGCTCACCAGTGGGGCGGACTATGTGGTCCTACGAGCAGTACTTC. J is TRBJ2-7 and V is TRBV18; a possible D gene is TRBD2 (6 bases). The CDR3 runs to 17 residues. Trimming took 2 bases from V and 1 from J, leaving 18 bases between them. Per the germline V gene, CDR1 is KGHSH and CDR2 is LQKENI. The entire variable domain, with the rest obtained from reference TRBV18 and TRBJ2-7, is as follows: NAGVMQNPRHLVRRRGQEARLRCSPMKGHSHVYWYRQLPEEGLKFMVYLQKENIIDESGMPKERFSAEFPKEGPSILRIQQVVRGDSAAYFCASSPVGRTMWSYEQYFGPGTRLTVT.

V and J are TRBV4-2 and TRBJ1-1; TRBD1 aligns across 11 bases. V shed 0 bases, J shed 0 bases, and the junction held 6 bases outside the gene matches. Per the germline V gene, CDR1 is LGHNA and CDR2 is YNFKEQ. The CDR3 has 18 residues. CDR3 loop: CASSQDQDRGPLNTEAFF. CDR3 DNA sequence: TGTGCCAGCAGCCAAGATCAGGACAGGGGGCCGTTGAACACTGAAGCTTTCTTT.

This clone was seen only a few times. The chain links TRBV5-1 to TRBJ2-3, with a weak D call TRBD1 (5 bases). V was shortened by 3 bases and J by 4 bases, with 9 bases between the two germline ends. The CDR3 consists of 13 residues. Germline CDR1 SGHRS, CDR2 YFSETQ. CDR3: CASSYQGSDTQYF. In DNA, the CDR3 is TGCGCCAGCAGCTACCAGGGTTCAGATACGCAGTATTTT.